The T cell receptor beta chain under discussion was sequenced for a study of T cell responses to AZD1222 COVID-19 vaccine. Details on this clone: The antigen remains unidentified.

The study, taken as a whole, reports: Without day 14 samples, only post-peak T cell repertoires were studied. Spike-specific TCR repertoires showed rising breadth and depth after two AZD1222 doses.

Using immunoSEQ multiplex PCR, the repertoire was profiled, and TCRdb retains in-frame clones only, with some absent. The table shows 80,000 to 100,000 clones, with roughly 90% occurring only once. Germline assignment: CDR1 LNHNV and CDR2 YYDKDF (reference sequence). This CDR3 has 13 residues. The germline V and J ends were trimmed by 6 bases and 6 bases, with 12 bases remaining between them. This rearrangement joins TRBV15 to TRBJ2-1; tentative D call: TRBD1 (5 bases). Specimen: peripheral blood, collected on day 0 of AZD1222 vaccination. The clonotype comes from an adult in good health. In DNA, the CDR3 is TGTGCCACCAGAGGTCGAAGGGGCAATGAGCAGTTCTTC. Translated, it gives CATRGRRGNEQFF.